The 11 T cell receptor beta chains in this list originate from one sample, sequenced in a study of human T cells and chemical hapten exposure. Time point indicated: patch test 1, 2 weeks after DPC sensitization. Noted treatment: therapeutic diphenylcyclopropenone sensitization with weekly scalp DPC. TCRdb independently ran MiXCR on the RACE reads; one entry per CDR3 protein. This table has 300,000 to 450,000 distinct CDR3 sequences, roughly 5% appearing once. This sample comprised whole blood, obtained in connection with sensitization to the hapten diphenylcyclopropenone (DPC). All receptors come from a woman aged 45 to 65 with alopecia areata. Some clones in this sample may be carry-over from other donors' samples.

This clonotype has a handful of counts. The CDR3 loop reads CASSLNYEKLFF. Here the CDR3 DNA reads TGCGCCAGCAGCTTGAATTATGAAAAACTGTTTTTT. The chain recombines TRBV5-1 with TRBJ1-4, with D unresolved. In germline, CDR1 is SGHRS, CDR2 YFSETQ. CDR3 length: 12 residues. V was pared by 1 base and J by 6 bases, with 4 bases between.

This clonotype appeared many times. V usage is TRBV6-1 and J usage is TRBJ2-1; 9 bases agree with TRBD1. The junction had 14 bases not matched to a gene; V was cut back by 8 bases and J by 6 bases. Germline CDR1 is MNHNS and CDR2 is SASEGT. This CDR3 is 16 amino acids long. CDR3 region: CASSFQPGQGANEQFF. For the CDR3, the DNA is TGTGCCAGCTCCTTCCAACCGGGACAGGGTGCCAATGAGCAGTTCTTC.

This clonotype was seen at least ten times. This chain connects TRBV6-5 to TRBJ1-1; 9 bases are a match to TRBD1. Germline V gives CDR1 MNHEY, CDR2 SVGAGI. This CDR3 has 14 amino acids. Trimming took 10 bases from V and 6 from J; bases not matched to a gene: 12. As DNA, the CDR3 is TGTGCCACCCGGACAGGGGTGGGTAAATCTGAAGCTTTCTTT. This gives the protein CATRTGVGKSEAFF.

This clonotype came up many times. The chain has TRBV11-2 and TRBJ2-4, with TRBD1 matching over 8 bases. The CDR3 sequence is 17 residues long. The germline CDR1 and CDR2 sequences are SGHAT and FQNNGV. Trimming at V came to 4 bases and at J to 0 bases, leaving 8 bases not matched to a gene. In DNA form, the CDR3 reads TGTGCCAGCAGCTCCAGGACAGGGTCCGTAGCCAAAAACATTCAGTACTTC. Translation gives CASSSRTGSVAKNIQYF.

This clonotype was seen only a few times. This CDR3 reads CASSYIAGVDTQYF. CDR3 bases: TGTGCCAGCAGTTACATTGCGGGAGTAGATACGCAGTATTTT. The chain combines TRBV6-6 with TRBJ2-3, with TRBD2 matching 7 bases. Germline values: CDR1 MNHNY, CDR2 SVGAGI (reference sequence). This CDR3 has 14 residues. With 2 bases clipped from V and 5 bases from J, the junction kept 4 bases outside the gene matches.

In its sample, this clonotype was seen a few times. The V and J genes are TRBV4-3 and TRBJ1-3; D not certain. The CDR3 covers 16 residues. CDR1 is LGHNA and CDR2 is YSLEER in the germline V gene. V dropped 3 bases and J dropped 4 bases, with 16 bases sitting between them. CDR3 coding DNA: TGCGCCAGCAGCCAGAGCCCTCCCGGTTTAGGAAACACCATATATTTT. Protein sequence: CASSQSPPGLGNTIYF.

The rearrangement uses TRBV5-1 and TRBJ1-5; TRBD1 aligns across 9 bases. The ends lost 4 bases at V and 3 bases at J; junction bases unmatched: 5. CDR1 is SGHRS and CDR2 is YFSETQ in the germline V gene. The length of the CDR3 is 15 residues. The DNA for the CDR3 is TGCGCCAGCAGCCCTAGGACAGGGGACAATCAGCCCCAGCATTTT. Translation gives CASSPRTGDNQPQHF.

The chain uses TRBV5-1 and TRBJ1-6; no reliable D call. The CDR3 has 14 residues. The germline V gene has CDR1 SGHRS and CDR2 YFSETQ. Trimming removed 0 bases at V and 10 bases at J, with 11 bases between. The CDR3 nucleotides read TGCGCCAGCAGCTTGGAGGACGGCTGGTCACCCCTCCACTTT. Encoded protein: CASSLEDGWSPLHF.

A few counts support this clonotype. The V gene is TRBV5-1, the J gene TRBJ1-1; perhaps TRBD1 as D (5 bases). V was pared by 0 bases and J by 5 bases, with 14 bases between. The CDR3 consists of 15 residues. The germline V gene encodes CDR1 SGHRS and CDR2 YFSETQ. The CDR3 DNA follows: TGCGCCAGCAGCTTGGAGGGTCACGGGGGAACTGAAGCTTTCTTT. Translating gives CASSLEGHGGTEAFF. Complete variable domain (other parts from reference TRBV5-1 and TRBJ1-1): KAGVTQTPRYLIKTRGQQVTLSCSPISGHRSVSWYQQTPGQGLQFLFEYFSETQRNKGNFPGRFSGRQFSNSRSEMNVSTLELGDSALYLCASSLEGHGGTEAFFGQGTRLTVV.

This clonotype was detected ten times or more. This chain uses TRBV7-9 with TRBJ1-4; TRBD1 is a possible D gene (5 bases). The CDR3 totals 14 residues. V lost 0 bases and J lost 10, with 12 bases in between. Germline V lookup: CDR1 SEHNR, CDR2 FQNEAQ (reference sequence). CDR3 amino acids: CASSLAAGGGKLFF. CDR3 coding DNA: TGTGCCAGCAGCTTAGCAGCTGGGGGAGGAAAACTGTTTTTT.

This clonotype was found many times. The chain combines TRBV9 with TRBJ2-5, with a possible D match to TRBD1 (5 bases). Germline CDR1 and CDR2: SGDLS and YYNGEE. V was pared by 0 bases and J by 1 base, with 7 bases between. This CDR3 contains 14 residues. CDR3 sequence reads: CASSVGQGQETQYF. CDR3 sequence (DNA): TGTGCCAGCAGCGTAGGGCAGGGCCAAGAGACCCAGTACTTC.